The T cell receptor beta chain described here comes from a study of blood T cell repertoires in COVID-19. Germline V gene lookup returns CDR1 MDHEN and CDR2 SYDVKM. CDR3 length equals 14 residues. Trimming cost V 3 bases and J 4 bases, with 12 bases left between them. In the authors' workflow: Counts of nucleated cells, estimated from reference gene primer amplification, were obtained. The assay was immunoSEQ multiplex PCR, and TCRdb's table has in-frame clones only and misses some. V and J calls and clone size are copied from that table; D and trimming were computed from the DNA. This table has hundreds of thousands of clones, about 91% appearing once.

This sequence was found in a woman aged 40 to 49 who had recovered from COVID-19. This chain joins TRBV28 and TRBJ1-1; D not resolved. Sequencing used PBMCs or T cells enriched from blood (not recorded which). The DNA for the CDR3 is TGTGCCAGCAGTTTTGAGGGTTCATCCACTGAAGCTTTCTTT. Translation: CASSFEGSSTEAFF.